This T cell receptor beta chain was found in a study of blood T cell repertoires in COVID-19. In its sample, this clone was seen once. Repertoires were generated with immunoSEQ multiplex PCR, while TCRdb's copy carries only in-frame clones and drops some. The repertoire holds 150,000 to 200,000 clones, with 80% as singletons. Germline V gives CDR1 SNHLY, CDR2 FYNNEI. The CDR3 runs 14 residues. The V gene end was trimmed by 8 bases and the J gene end by 4 bases; junction bases not matched to a gene: 8. V and J are TRBV2 and TRBJ1-2; 9 bases align to TRBD1. This sequence was found in a man aged 65 to 79 with active or convalescent COVID-19. What was sequenced was peripheral blood. The CDR3 DNA reads as TGTGCCAGCCGGGGAACAGGGGGCCTCTATGGCTACACCTTC. This translates into CASRGTGGLYGYTF.